This is a list of T cell receptor beta chains from one sample in a study of siplizumab effects on memory and regulatory T cells. Method: immunoSEQ multiplex PCR; TCRdb's copy keeps in-frame clones and lacks some. Seen here are about 100,000 clones, about 90% observed once, and the top ten hold 0.73%. Sequencing was done on a sample of Tregs sorted from blood. The receptors originated from a human donor in good health. The CDR3 runs from the conserved cysteine through the conserved F or W. Each record gives: V gene, clone size, J gene, D gene, CDR3 DNA, CDR3 protein. The D gene is left open where the match is weak. Not all rows give a size; the values are once, few, many and, for expanded clones, a class.

V: TRBV18; size: .; J: TRBJ1-5; D: TRBD1; DNA: TGTGCCAGCTCATCCGGGACAGGGAAGAATCAGCCCCAGCATTTT; CDR3: CASSSGTGKNQPQHF
V: TRBV28; size: .; J: TRBJ2-1; D: TRBD2; DNA: TGTGCCAGCAGTTCATTAGCCCTCTTAGCGGGAGACTACAATGAGCAGTTCTTC; CDR3: CASSSLALLAGDYNEQFF
V: TRBV10-3; size: .; J: TRBJ2-3; D: TRBD1; DNA: TGTGCCATCAGCGGGACAGGGTCAGATACGCAGTATTTT; CDR3: CAISGTGSDTQYF
V: TRBV20-1; size: once; J: TRBJ2-1; D: .; DNA: TGCAGTGGGACATACTACAATGAGCAGTTCTTC; CDR3: CSGTYYNEQFF
V: TRBV5-6; size: .; J: TRBJ2-3; D: .; DNA: TGTGCCAGCAGCTTTTTGGGAGGGGGAGATACGCAGTATTTT; CDR3: CASSFLGGGDTQYF
V: TRBV18; size: .; J: TRBJ1-2; D: .; DNA: TGTGCCAGCTCTAGCCAGGACGATGGACTCCGCCCGGGGTTCGGCTACACCTTC; CDR3: CASSSQDDGLRPGFGYTF
V: TRBV2; size: .; J: TRBJ2-1; D: .; DNA: TGTGCCAGCAGTCCTACGGGACGCCCCTGTAGTTTCTTC; CDR3: CASSPTGRPCSFF
V: TRBV9; size: .; J: TRBJ2-3; D: TRBD2; DNA: TGTGCCAGCAGACGGGGACTAGCGGGAGAAGATACGCAGTATTTT; CDR3: CASRRGLAGEDTQYF
V: TRBV4-1; size: .; J: TRBJ2-3; D: .; DNA: TGCGCCAGCAGCCAAAGGGAGTGGGGCACAGATACGCAGTATTTT; CDR3: CASSQREWGTDTQYF
V: TRBV14; size: .; J: TRBJ2-2; D: TRBD2; DNA: TGTGCCAGCAGCCAACGGGTTACTAGCGCGAACACCGGGGAGCTGTTTTTT; CDR3: CASSQRVTSANTGELFF
V: TRBV21-1; size: .; J: TRBJ2-1; D: .; DNA: TGTGCCAGCAGCAAAGGGAGCGGGAGTGAGTACAATGAGCAGTTCTTC; CDR3: CASSKGSGSEYNEQFF
V: TRBV5-4; size: .; J: TRBJ1-5; D: .; DNA: TGTGCCAGCAGCTTGGATGGGGGGCGCCTCCAGCCCCAGCATTTT; CDR3: CASSLDGGRLQPQHF
V: TRBV10-1; size: .; J: TRBJ2-7; D: TRBD1; DNA: TGCGCCAGCAGTGAGGGCGGGACAGGGAGCTACGAGCAGTACTTC; CDR3: CASSEGGTGSYEQYF
V: TRBV20-1; size: .; J: TRBJ1-2; D: .; DNA: TGCAGTGCGGGGCAGCATGGCTACACCTTC; CDR3: CSAGQHGYTF
V: TRBV10-3; size: .; J: TRBJ2-1; D: TRBD2; DNA: TGTGCCATCAGTGAGTCTGGGGAGGGCTACAATGAGCAGTTCTTC; CDR3: CAISESGEGYNEQFF